The sequence of this T cell receptor (beta chain) was determined in a study of blood T cell repertoires in COVID-19. Before being deemed recovered, Cohort 3 donors had two negative PCRs, clearance, or symptom resolution. Some clones are missing from TCRdb's copy, which holds only in-frame ones; the method was immunoSEQ multiplex PCR. The sample consists of 350,000 or so clones, about 88% of them appearing once. What was sequenced was PBMCs or T cells enriched from blood (not recorded which). This clonotype originated in a woman aged 30 to 39 who had recovered from COVID-19.

CDR3 in amino acids: CATSRGVGTGFKNTEAFF. CDR3 DNA sequence: TGTGCCACCAGCAGAGGGGTGGGGACAGGGTTTAAGAACACTGAAGCTTTCTTT. This sequence joins TRBV15 and TRBJ1-1; TRBD1 agrees at 9 bases. The CDR3 runs 18 residues. Germline-derived CDR1 and CDR2 are LNHNV and YYDKDF (reference sequence). After removal of 1 base from V and 1 base from J, the junction contained 10 bases not matched to a gene.